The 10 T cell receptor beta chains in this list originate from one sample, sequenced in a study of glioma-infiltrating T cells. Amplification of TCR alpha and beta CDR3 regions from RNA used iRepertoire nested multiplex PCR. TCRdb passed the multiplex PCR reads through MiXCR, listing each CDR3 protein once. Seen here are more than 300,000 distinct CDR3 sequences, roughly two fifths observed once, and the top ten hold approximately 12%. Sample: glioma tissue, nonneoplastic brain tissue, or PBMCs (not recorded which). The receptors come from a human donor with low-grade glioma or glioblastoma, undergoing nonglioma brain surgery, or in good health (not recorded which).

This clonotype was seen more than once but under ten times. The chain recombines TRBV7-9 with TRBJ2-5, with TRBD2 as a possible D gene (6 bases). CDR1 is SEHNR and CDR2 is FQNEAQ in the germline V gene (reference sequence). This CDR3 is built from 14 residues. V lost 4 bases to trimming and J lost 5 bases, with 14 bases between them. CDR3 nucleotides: TGTGCCAGCAGCTACGGAGGACGGGGGGAGACCCAGTACTTC. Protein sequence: CASSYGGRGETQYF.

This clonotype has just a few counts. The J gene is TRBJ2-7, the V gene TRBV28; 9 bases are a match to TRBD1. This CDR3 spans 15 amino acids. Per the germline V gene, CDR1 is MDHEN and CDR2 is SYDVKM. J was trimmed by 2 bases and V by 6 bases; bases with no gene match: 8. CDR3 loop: CASREPGTGTYEQYF. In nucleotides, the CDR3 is TGTGCCAGCAGGGAACCCGGGACAGGGACCTACGAGCAGTACTTC.

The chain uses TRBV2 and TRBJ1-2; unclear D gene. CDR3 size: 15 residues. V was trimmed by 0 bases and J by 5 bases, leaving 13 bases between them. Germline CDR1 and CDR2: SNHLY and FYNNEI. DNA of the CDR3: TGTGCCAGCAGTGAAGCGCGGGTGGGGATTTATGGCTACACCTTC. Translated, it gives CASSEARVGIYGYTF.

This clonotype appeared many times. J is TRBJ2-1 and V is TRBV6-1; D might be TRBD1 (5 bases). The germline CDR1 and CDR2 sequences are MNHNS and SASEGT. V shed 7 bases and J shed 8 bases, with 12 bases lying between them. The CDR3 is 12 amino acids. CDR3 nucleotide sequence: TGTGCCAGCACTGCAGGGTGGGATGAGCAGTTCTTC. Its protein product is CASTAGWDEQFF.

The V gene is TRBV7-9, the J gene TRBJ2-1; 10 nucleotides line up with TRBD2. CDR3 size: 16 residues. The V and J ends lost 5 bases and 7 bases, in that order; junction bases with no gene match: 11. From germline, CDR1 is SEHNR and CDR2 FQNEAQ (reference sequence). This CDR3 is CASSPESGGEGNEQFF. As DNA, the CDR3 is TGTGCCAGCAGCCCGGAAAGCGGGGGGGAGGGGAATGAGCAGTTCTTC.

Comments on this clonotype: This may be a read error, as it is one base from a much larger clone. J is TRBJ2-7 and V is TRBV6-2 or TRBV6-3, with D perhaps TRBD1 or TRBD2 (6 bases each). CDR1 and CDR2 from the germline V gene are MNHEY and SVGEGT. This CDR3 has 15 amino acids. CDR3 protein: CASSPVGGSSYERYF. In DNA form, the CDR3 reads TGTGCCAGCAGCCCCGTGGGGGGCAGCTCCTACGAGCGGTACTTC.

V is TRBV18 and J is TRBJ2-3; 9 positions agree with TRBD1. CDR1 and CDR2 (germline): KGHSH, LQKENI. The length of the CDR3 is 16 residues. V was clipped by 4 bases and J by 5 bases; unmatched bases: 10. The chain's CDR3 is CASSQSTGGVKDTQYF. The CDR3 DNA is TGTGCCAGCTCACAATCGACAGGGGGAGTAAAAGATACGCAGTATTTT. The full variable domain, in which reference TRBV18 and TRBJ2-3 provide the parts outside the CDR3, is NAGVMQNPRHLVRRRGQEARLRCSPMKGHSHVYWYRQLPEEGLKFMVYLQKENIIDESGMPKERFSAEFPKEGPSILRIQQVVRGDSAAYFCASSQSTGGVKDTQYFGPGTRLTVL.

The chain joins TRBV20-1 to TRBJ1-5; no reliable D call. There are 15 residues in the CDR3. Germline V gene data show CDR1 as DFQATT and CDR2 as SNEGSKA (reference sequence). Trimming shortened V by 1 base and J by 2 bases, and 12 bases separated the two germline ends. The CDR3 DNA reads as TGCAGTGCTAGAGTGGTCGTGGAGGGCAATCAGCCCCAGCATTTT. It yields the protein CSARVVVEGNQPQHF.

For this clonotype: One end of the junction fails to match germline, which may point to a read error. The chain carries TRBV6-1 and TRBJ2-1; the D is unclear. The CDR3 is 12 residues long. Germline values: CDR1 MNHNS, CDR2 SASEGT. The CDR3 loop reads CATSDPSNEQFF. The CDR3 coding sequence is TGTGCCACCAGTGACCCGTCGAATGAGCAGTTCTTC.

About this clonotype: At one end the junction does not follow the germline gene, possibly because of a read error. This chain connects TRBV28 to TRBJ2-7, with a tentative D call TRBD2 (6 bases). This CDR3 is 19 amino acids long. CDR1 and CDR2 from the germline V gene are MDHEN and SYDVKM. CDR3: CATGPDPPGETSGSYEPYF. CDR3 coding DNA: TGTGCCACCGGCCCAGATCCCCCGGGGGAGACCTCGGGCTCCTACGAGCCGTACTTC.